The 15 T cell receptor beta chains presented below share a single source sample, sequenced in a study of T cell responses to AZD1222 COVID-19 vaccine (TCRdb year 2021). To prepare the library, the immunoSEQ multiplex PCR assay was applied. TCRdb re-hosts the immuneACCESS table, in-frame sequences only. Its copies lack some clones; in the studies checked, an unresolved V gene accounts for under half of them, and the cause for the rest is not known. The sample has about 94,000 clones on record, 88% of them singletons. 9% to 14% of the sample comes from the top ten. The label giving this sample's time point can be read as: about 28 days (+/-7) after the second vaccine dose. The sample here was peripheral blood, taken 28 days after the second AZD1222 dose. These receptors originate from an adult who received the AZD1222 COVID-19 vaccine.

CDR3 sequence: CASSLAASYVRGNTIYF. Written as DNA, the CDR3 is TGTGCCAGCAGCTTAGCTGCCAGTTATGTACGCGGAAACACCATATATTTT. The chain links TRBV11-2 to TRBJ1-3; D call uncertain. The CDR3 runs 17 residues. Trimming left V 1 base short and J 4 bases short, with 17 bases between. Germline V lookup: CDR1 SGHAT, CDR2 FQNNGV.

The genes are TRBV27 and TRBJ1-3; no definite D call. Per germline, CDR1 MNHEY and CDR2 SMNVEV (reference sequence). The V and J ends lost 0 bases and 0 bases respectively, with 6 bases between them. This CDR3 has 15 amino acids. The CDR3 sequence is CASSLSRSSGNTIYF. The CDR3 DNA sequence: TGTGCCAGCAGTTTATCCCGAAGCTCTGGAAACACCATATATTTT.

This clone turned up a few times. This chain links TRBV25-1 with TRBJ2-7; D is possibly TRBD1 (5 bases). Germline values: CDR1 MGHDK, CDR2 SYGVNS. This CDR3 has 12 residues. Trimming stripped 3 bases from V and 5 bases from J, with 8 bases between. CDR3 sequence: CASSDPGNEQYF. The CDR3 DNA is TGTGCCAGCAGTGACCCAGGGAACGAGCAGTACTTC.

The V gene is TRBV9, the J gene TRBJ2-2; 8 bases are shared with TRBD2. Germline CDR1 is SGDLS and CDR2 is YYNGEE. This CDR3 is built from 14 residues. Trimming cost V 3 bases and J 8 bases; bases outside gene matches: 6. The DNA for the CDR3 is TGTGCCAGCAGCGCAGGGACTAGTGGGGGGGAGCTGTTTTTT. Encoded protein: CASSAGTSGGELFF.

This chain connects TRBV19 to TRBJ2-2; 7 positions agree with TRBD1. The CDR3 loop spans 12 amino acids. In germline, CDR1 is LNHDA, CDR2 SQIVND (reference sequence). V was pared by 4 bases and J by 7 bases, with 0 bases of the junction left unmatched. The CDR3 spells CASSRQGGELFF. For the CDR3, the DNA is TGTGCCAGTAGTAGACAGGGCGGGGAGCTGTTTTTT.

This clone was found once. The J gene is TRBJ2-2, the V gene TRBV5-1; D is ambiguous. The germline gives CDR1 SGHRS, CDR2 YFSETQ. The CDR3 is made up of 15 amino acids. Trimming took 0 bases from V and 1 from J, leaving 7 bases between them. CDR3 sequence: CASSLEVQNTGELFF. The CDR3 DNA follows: TGCGCCAGCAGCTTGGAAGTACAGAACACCGGGGAGCTGTTTTTT. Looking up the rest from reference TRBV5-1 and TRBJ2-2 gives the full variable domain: KAGVTQTPRYLIKTRGQQVTLSCSPISGHRSVSWYQQTPGQGLQFLFEYFSETQRNKGNFPGRFSGRQFSNSRSEMNVSTLELGDSALYLCASSLEVQNTGELFFGEGSRLTVL.

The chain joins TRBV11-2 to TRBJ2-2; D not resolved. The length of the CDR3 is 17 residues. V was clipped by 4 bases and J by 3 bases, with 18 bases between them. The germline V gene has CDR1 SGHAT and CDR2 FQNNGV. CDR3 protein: CASSSTENFFYTGELFF. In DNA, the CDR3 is TGTGCCAGCAGCTCCACCGAGAACTTTTTCTACACCGGGGAGCTGTTTTTT.

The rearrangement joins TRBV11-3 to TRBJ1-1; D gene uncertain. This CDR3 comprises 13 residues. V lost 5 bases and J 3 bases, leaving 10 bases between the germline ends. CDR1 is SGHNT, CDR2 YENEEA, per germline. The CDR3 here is CASSPDFHTEAFF. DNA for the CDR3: TGTGCCAGCAGCCCGGACTTCCACACTGAAGCTTTCTTT.

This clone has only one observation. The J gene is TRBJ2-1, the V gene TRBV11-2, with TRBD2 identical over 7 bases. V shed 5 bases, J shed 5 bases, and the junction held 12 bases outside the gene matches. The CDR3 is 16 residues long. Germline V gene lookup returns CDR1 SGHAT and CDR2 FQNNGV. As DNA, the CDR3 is TGTGCCAGCAGCCCCCGTTCGAGGGGAGGGGACAATGAGCAGTTCTTC. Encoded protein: CASSPRSRGGDNEQFF.

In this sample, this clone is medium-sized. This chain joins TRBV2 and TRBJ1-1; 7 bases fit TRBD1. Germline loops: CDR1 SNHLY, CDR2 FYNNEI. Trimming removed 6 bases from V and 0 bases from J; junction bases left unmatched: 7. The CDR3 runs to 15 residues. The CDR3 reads CASSETGIMNTEAFF. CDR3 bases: TGTGCCAGCAGCGAGACAGGGATCATGAACACTGAAGCTTTCTTT. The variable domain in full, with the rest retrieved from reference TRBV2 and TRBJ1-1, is EPEVTQTPSHQVTQMGQEVILRCVPISNHLYFYWYRQILGQKVEFLVSFYNNEISEKSEIFDDQFSVERPDGSNFTLKIRSTKLEDSAMYFCASSETGIMNTEAFFGQGTRLTVV.

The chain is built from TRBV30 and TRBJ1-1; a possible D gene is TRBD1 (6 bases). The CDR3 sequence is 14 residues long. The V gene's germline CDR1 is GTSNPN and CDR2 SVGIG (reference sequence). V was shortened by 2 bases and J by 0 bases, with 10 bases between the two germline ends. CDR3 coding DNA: TGTGCCTGGAGTCCGGGACATATGAACACTGAAGCTTTCTTT. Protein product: CAWSPGHMNTEAFF.

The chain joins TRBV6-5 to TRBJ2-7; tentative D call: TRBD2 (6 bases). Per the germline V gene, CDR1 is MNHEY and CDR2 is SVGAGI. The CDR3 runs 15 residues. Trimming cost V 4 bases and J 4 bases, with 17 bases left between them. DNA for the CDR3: TGTGCCAGCAGTTCCTTGGGACTCCAACCTTACGAGCAGTACTTC. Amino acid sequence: CASSSLGLQPYEQYF.

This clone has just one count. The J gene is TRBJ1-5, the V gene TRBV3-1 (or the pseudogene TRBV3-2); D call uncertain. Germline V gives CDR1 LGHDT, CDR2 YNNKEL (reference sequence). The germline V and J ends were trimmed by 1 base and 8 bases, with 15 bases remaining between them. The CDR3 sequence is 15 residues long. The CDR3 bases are TGTGCCAGCAGCCAAGGCCCCGGATGGAGGGAGCCCCAGCATTTT. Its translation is CASSQGPGWREPQHF.

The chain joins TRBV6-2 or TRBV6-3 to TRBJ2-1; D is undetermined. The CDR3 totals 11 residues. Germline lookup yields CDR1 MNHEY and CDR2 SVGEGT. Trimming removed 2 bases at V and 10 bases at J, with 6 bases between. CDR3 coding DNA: TGTGCCAGCAGTTACGGCGGAGAGCAGTTCTTC. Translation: CASSYGGEQFF.

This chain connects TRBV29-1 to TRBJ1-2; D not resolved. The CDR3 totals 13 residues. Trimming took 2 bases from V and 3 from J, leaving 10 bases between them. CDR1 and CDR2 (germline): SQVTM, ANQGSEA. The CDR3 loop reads CSVESVADYGYTF. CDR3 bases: TGCAGCGTTGAATCTGTGGCAGACTATGGCTACACCTTC.